This TCR beta chain was recovered during a study of beta chain features in type 1 diabetes. Only a few counts were recorded for this clone. Its antigen is unknown. Reverse transcription of all isolated RNA meant that expressed TCRB transcripts were sequenced. Libraries were prepared by immunoSEQ multiplex PCR; TCRdb keeps only in-frame clonotypes and omits some of them. The data show 200,000 to 300,000 clones, under 13% seen once. Study-wide results and caveats: With patients and controls alike, PCR might favor shorter templates to an equal degree. It was among patients, rather than healthy donors, that naive, central memory and Treg TCRB repertoires appeared more similar. TCRB CDR3s from Type 1 diabetes patients were moderately but significantly shorter in all four CD4+ subsets.

Isolation of CD4+ naive, central memory, regulatory and stem cell-like memory cells was achieved by sorting via CD45RO/CCR7/CD25/CD127/CD95/CD27. Sorted populations were all over 95% pure. Sequencing was carried out using naive CD4+ T cells from blood. The clonotype originates from a man younger than 45 with type 1 diabetes.

CDR3 region: CASSPPDKAFNQPQHF. For the CDR3, the DNA is TGTGCCAGCAGTCCCCCGGACAAAGCATTCAATCAGCCCCAGCATTTT. The chain combines TRBV28 with TRBJ1-5; D may be TRBD1 (5 bases). From germline, CDR1 is MDHEN and CDR2 SYDVKM. Trimming took off 5 bases at V and 3 bases at J, with 17 bases between the two ends. The CDR3 consists of 16 residues.